This entry lists 29 T cell receptor beta chains sequenced from one sample in a study of blood T cell repertoires in COVID-19. The data were produced by immunoSEQ multiplex PCR, yet TCRdb's version contains in-frame clones alone and is incomplete. The data show 150,000 or so clones, around 81% seen once. The specimen sequenced was peripheral blood. These TCRs come from a man aged 55 to 70 with active or convalescent COVID-19.

The chain couples TRBV28 to TRBJ2-5; 13 positions agree with TRBD2. CDR3 size: 18 residues. In germline, CDR1 is MDHEN, CDR2 SYDVKM. Germline trimming cut 3 bases from V and 4 bases from J; bases unmatched to any gene: 11. DNA of the CDR3: TGTGCCAGCAGTTTTGTTTCCCGGACTAGCGGGAGTTCAGAGACCCAGTACTTC. Its protein is CASSFVSRTSGSSETQYF. Combining the CDR3 with reference TRBV28 and TRBJ2-5 gives the whole variable domain DVKVTQSSRYLVKRTGEKVFLECVQDMDHENMFWYRQDPGLGLRLIYFSYDVKMKEKGDIPEGYSVSREKKERFSLILESASTNQTSMYLCASSFVSRTSGSSETQYFGPGTRLLVL.

V and J are TRBV9 and TRBJ1-2; 7 bases map to TRBD1. Germline V gene sequence: CDR1 SGDLS, CDR2 YYNGEE. J was trimmed by 3 bases and V by 3 bases; bases with no gene match: 2. This CDR3 is built from 13 residues. The CDR3 region has the DNA TGTGCCAGCAGCGCGGGACAGTACTATGGCTACACCTTC. It translates to CASSAGQYYGYTF.

This chain connects TRBV5-4 to TRBJ2-1; maybe TRBD2 (6 bases). Germline CDR1 and CDR2: SGHNT and YYREEE (reference sequence). Trimming took 0 bases from V and 4 from J, leaving 11 bases between them. The length of the CDR3 is 15 residues. CDR3 nucleotide sequence: TGTGCCAGCAGCTTGGGAGCGGGTCGGTACAATGAGCAGTTCTTC. This translates into CASSLGAGRYNEQFF. Full variable domain (rest looked up from reference TRBV5-4 and TRBJ2-1): ETGVTQSPTHLIKTRGQQVTLRCSSQSGHNTVSWYQQALGQGPQFIFQYYREEENGRGNFPPRFSGLQFPNYSSELNVNALELDDSALYLCASSLGAGRYNEQFFGPGTRLTVL.

This chain connects TRBV6-2 or TRBV6-3 to TRBJ2-6, with 8 positions matching TRBD1. The CDR3 has 19 amino acids. The germline CDR1 and CDR2 sequences are MNHEY and SVGEGT. Trimming cost V 5 bases and J 0 bases; bases outside gene matches: 12. The CDR3 DNA sequence: TGTGCCAGCAGTCAATCACGGGACAGGTCTCCCTCTGGGGCCAACGTCCTGACTTTC. Translated: CASSQSRDRSPSGANVLTF.

This clone was observed at least ten times. The gene calls are TRBV5-5 and TRBJ1-4; 7 nucleotides line up with TRBD1. Germline V lookup: CDR1 SGHKS, CDR2 YYEKEE (reference sequence). CDR3 length equals 14 residues. Losses at the gene ends were 2 bases for V and 5 bases for J; bases not matched to a gene: 3. The CDR3 sequence: CASSFGTENEKLFF. DNA of the CDR3: TGTGCCAGCAGCTTCGGGACAGAGAATGAAAAACTGTTTTTT. Full variable domain (outside the CDR3, taken from reference TRBV5-5 and TRBJ1-4): DAGVTQSPTHLIKTRGQQVTLRCSPISGHKSVSWYQQVLGQGPQFIFQYYEKEERGRGNFPDRFSARQFPNYSSELNVNALLLGDSALYLCASSFGTENEKLFFGSGTQLSVL.

The chain links TRBV3-1 (or the pseudogene TRBV3-2) to TRBJ1-4; unclear D gene. The CDR3 is 12 residues long. Trimming left V 5 bases short and J 10 bases short, with 11 bases between. From germline, CDR1 is LGHDT and CDR2 YNNKEL (reference sequence). The CDR3 loop is CASSSRLGKLFF. CDR3 bases: TGTGCCAGCAGCTCTCGGCTAGGAAAACTGTTTTTT.

The CDR3 coding sequence is TGTGCCAGCAGTTTTTATGACAGGGGCTACGAGCAGTACTTC. This gives the protein CASSFYDRGYEQYF. This sequence joins TRBV28 and TRBJ2-7, with TRBD1 matching 8 bases. Germline lookup yields CDR1 MDHEN and CDR2 SYDVKM. The CDR3 spans 14 residues. V shed 3 bases, J shed 3 bases, and the junction held 4 bases outside the gene matches.

The rearrangement uses TRBV12-3 or TRBV12-4 and TRBJ1-1; D unresolved. This CDR3 comprises 11 residues. V was cut by 0 bases and J by 7 bases, with 3 bases left in between. In DNA, the CDR3 is TGTGCCAGCAGTTTAGCGAGTGAAGCTTTCTTT. It yields the protein CASSLASEAFF.

J is TRBJ2-3 and V is TRBV24-1; D possibly corresponds to TRBD2 (6 bases). CDR3 length equals 14 residues. Trimming stripped 0 bases from V and 6 bases from J, with 9 bases between. In germline, CDR1 is KGHDR, CDR2 SFDVKD. This CDR3 is CATSDLPGGDTQYF. In DNA form, the CDR3 reads TGTGCCACCAGTGATTTGCCTGGAGGGGATACGCAGTATTTT.

This chain links TRBV18 with TRBJ1-3; 7 bases agree with TRBD1. Looked up from germline, CDR1 is KGHSH and CDR2 is LQKENI. This CDR3 spans 17 amino acids. The V gene end was trimmed by 6 bases and the J gene end by 3 bases; junction bases not matched to a gene: 14. This CDR3 is CASSQYSAGTDGNTIYF. CDR3 DNA: TGTGCCAGCTCCCAATATAGCGCCGGGACAGATGGAAACACCATATATTTT.

V is TRBV19 and J is TRBJ1-1; D remains ambiguous. The germline V gene encodes CDR1 LNHDA and CDR2 SQIVND (reference sequence). Trimming left V 3 bases short and J 6 bases short, with 8 bases between. The CDR3 is 12 residues long. This chain's CDR3 is CASSMRESEAFF. CDR3 nucleotides: TGTGCCAGTAGTATGAGGGAGTCTGAAGCTTTCTTT.

The chain joins TRBV7-2 to TRBJ2-7; 8 nucleotides match TRBD2. CDR1 and CDR2 from the germline V gene are SGHTA and FQGNSA. Trimming at V came to 5 bases and at J to 6 bases, leaving 6 bases not matched to a gene. The CDR3 runs to 13 residues. The DNA of the CDR3 is TGTGCCAGCAGCCCCCGGGGGGGCCGCGAGCAGTACTTC. This translates into CASSPRGGREQYF. Drawing the rest from reference TRBV7-2 and TRBJ2-7, the complete variable domain is GAGVSQSPSNKVTEKGKDVELRCDPISGHTALYWYRQSLGQGLEFLIYFQGNSAPDKSGLPSDRFSAERTGGSVSTLTIQRTQQEDSAVYLCASSPRGGREQYFGPGTRLTVT.

Comment on this clone: The same CDR3 arises from other DNA sequences in this sample as well. The chain joins TRBV7-3 to TRBJ2-3; unclear D gene. This CDR3 is built from 12 residues. The V end lost 5 bases, the J end lost 0 bases, and 3 bases lay between the germline ends. In germline, CDR1 is SGHTA, CDR2 FQGTGA. The CDR3 reads CASSPSTDTQYF. Here the CDR3 DNA reads TGTGCCAGCAGCCCGAGCACAGATACGCAGTATTTT.

This chain links TRBV5-1 with TRBJ1-1, with 7 positions matching TRBD1. This CDR3 has 15 residues. Germline V gene sequence: CDR1 SGHRS, CDR2 YFSETQ. V lost 0 bases to trimming and J lost 4 bases; unmatched junction nucleotides: 6. Here the CDR3 DNA reads TGCGCCAGCAGCTTGGCAAACAGGGGTGTCACTGAAGCTTTCTTT. It translates to CASSLANRGVTEAFF.

The chain employs TRBV10-2 and TRBJ1-1, with 7 bases identical to TRBD1. From germline, CDR1 is WSHSY and CDR2 SAAADI. The CDR3 loop spans 15 amino acids. The J segment lost 6 bases and the V segment lost 2 bases, leaving 9 bases of the junction unmatched. The CDR3 sequence: CASSEPRQGPSEAFF. CDR3 DNA: TGCGCCAGCAGTGAGCCAAGACAGGGACCATCTGAAGCTTTCTTT.

The J gene is TRBJ2-1, the V gene TRBV29-1; TRBD1 matches at 10 bases. The CDR3 runs 13 residues. The trim removed 7 bases at V and 8 bases at J, leaving 8 bases unmatched. Looked up from germline, CDR1 is SQVTM and CDR2 is ANQGSEA. CDR3 nucleotide sequence: TGCAGCGGCCGGACAGGGGGGAGGTATGAGCAGTTCTTC. This codes for CSGRTGGRYEQFF.

This chain connects TRBV5-1 to TRBJ2-2, with 9 bases identical to TRBD1. CDR1 is SGHRS, CDR2 YFSETQ, per germline. The CDR3 contains 15 residues. J was trimmed by 5 bases and V by 4 bases; bases with no gene match: 6. CDR3 nucleotide sequence: TGCGCCAGCAGCACGGGACAGGGAGGAACCGGGGAGCTGTTTTTT. Translated: CASSTGQGGTGELFF.

V usage is TRBV9 and J usage is TRBJ2-2; unclear D gene. The CDR3 is made up of 14 amino acids. Between the trimmed V and J ends, which lost 4 bases and 4 bases, there was a span of 11 bases. CDR1 and CDR2 (germline): SGDLS, YYNGEE. The CDR3 bases are TGTGCCAGCAGCCTGCGTAGCTTCACCGGGGAGCTGTTTTTT. It is translated as CASSLRSFTGELFF.

This clone was seen just once. This chain joins TRBV5-8 and TRBJ1-5, with TRBD1 identical over 7 bases. CDR3 length: 16 amino acids. V gave up 4 bases and J gave up 1 base; unmatched junction bases: 8. Germline assignment: CDR1 SGHTS and CDR2 YDEGEE. In DNA form, the CDR3 reads TGTGCCAGCAGCACACGACAGGGATTAAGCAATCAGCCCCAGCATTTT. It encodes CASSTRQGLSNQPQHF.

This rearrangement joins TRBV24-1 to TRBJ2-5; 7 nucleotides align to TRBD2. The CDR3 has 14 amino acids. The J segment lost 5 bases and the V segment lost 2 bases, leaving 4 bases of the junction unmatched. Germline V gene sequence: CDR1 KGHDR, CDR2 SFDVKD. The CDR3 spells CATSDSREYETQYF. For the CDR3, the DNA is TGTGCCACCAGTGATTCGCGGGAGTACGAGACCCAGTACTTC.

The sample holds a few counts of this clone. This rearrangement joins TRBV19 to TRBJ1-2; 7 nucleotides align to TRBD1. This CDR3 contains 12 residues. Germline CDR1 LNHDA, CDR2 SQIVND (reference sequence). V dropped 8 bases and J dropped 6; count of bases not matched to a gene: 6. CDR3 nucleotides: TGTGCCAGTTCCCGACAGGGTAATGGCTACACCTTC. Protein: CASSRQGNGYTF.

The CDR3, as DNA: TGTGCCAGCAGCCGGGACAGGCCATACTCTGGGGCCAACGTCCTGACTTTC. As protein: CASSRDRPYSGANVLTF. The chain uses TRBV7-2 and TRBJ2-6, with TRBD1 identical over 8 bases. This CDR3 contains 17 residues. Germline CDR1 SGHTA, CDR2 FQGNSA. V gave up 5 bases and J gave up 0 bases; unmatched junction bases: 6.

The rearrangement joins TRBV6-2 or TRBV6-3 to TRBJ2-4; D unclear. Trimming took off 3 bases at V and 0 bases at J, with 12 bases between the two ends. The germline CDR1 and CDR2 sequences are MNHEY and SVGEGT. The CDR3 runs to 16 residues. DNA of the CDR3: TGTGCCAGCAGTTATTCGGTCTCTGTAGCCAAAAACATTCAGTACTTC. Protein sequence: CASSYSVSVAKNIQYF.

In its sample, this clone was seen many times. The chain combines TRBV7-9 with TRBJ2-2; TRBD1 matches 7 bases. The CDR3 length is 15 residues. V was pared by 7 bases and J by 4 bases, with 9 bases of the junction left unmatched. Germline loops: CDR1 SEHNR, CDR2 FQNEAQ (reference sequence). CDR3 residues: CASIKGAYGTGELFF. Here the CDR3 DNA reads TGTGCCAGCATCAAGGGGGCGTATGGCACCGGGGAGCTGTTTTTT. Combining the CDR3 with reference TRBV7-9 and TRBJ2-2 gives the whole variable domain DTGVSQNPRHKITKRGQNVTFRCDPISEHNRLYWYRQTLGQGPEFLTYFQNEAQLEKSRLLSDRFSAERPKGSFSTLEIQRTEQGDSAMYLCASIKGAYGTGELFFGEGSRLTVL.

The chain has TRBV30 and TRBJ2-3; TRBD2 aligns across 9 bases. The CDR3 contains 16 residues. J gave up 0 bases and V 3 bases, and 7 bases lay outside the gene matches. CDR1 is GTSNPN, CDR2 SVGIG, per germline (reference sequence). CDR3 coding DNA: TGTGCCTGGAGGGTGGGCAGCGGGGGGAGCACAGATACGCAGTATTTT. This encodes CAWRVGSGGSTDTQYF.

This chain joins TRBV12-3 or TRBV12-4 and TRBJ1-1; 9 nucleotides match TRBD1. This CDR3 region has 13 residues. The junction had 3 bases not matched to a gene; V was cut back by 5 bases and J by 5 bases. This CDR3 is CASSAQGATEAFF. As DNA, the CDR3 is TGTGCCAGCAGTGCACAGGGGGCAACTGAAGCTTTCTTT.

This chain joins TRBV4-1 and TRBJ1-6, with no clear D. The CDR3 runs to 17 residues. Germline CDR1 MGHRA, CDR2 YSYEKL. Between the trimmed V and J ends, which lost 2 bases and 0 bases, there was a span of 11 bases. CDR3 residues: CASSQWGASSYNSPLHF. CDR3 bases: TGCGCCAGCAGCCAATGGGGAGCGAGCTCCTATAATTCACCCCTCCACTTT.

This rearrangement joins TRBV21-1 to TRBJ1-5; no check of the table's D call, TRBD1, against the DNA was made. TRBV21-1 is tagged as a pseudogene. The CDR3 has 14 amino acids. The CDR3 DNA sequence: TGTGCCAGCAGCGCCGGGACAGTCAATCAGCCCCAGCATTTT. The encoded protein is CASSAGTVNQPQHF.

The chain joins TRBV4-3 to TRBJ1-6, with unresolved D. Trimming took off 4 bases at V and 7 bases at J, with 8 bases between the two ends. CDR1 is LGHNA, CDR2 YSLEER, per germline. The CDR3 sequence is 13 residues long. The CDR3, as DNA: TGCGCCAGCAGCCGTGACATAAATTCACCCCTCCACTTT. Protein sequence: CASSRDINSPLHF.